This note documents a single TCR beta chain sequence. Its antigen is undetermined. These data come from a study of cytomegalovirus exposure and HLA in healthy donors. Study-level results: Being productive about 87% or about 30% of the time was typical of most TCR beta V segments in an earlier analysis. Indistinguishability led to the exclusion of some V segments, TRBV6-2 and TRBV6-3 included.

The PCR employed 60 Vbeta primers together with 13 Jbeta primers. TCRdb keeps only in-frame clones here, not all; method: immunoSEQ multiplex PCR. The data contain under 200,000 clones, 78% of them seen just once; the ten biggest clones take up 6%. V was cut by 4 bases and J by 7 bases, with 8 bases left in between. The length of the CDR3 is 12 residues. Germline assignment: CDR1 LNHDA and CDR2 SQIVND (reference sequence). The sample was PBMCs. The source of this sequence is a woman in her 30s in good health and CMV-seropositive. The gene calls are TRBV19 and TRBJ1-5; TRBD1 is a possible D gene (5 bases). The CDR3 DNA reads TGTGCCAGTAGTAGCAGGGTGCAGCCCCAGCATTTT. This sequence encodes CASSSRVQPQHF.